The 17 T cell receptor beta chains given below trace back to one sample, sequenced in a study of blood T cells in healthy people across ages. Using a J-beta primer mix together with a sample-barcoded 5' primer, a second PCR was run for roughly 7 to 12 cycles. TCRdb re-analysed the 5' RACE reads in MiXCR, keeping a single row per CDR3 protein. The repertoire holds about 1.5 million distinct CDR3 sequences, with roughly 43% as singletons. Sequencing input: blood. All receptors derive from a woman under 30 in good health.

V and J are TRBV5-5 and TRBJ1-1; no firm D call. V shed 1 base and J shed 6 bases, with 13 bases lying between them. Looked up from germline, CDR1 is SGHKS and CDR2 is YYEKEE (reference sequence). The CDR3 consists of 14 residues. CDR3 nucleotide sequence: TGTGCCAGCAGCTTGCAGTCGGCAGCACCTGAAGCTTTCTTT. It encodes CASSLQSAAPEAFF.

The chain has TRBV7-9 and TRBJ1-5; D not certain. The germline V gene has CDR1 SEHNR and CDR2 FQNEAQ (reference sequence). V was cut by 8 bases and J by 0 bases, with 8 bases left in between. The CDR3 loop spans 13 amino acids. CDR3 region: CASGLDSNQPQHF. In DNA form, the CDR3 reads TGTGCCAGCGGACTCGATAGCAATCAGCCCCAGCATTTT.

The genes are TRBV27 and TRBJ1-3; the D is unclear. The germline V gene has CDR1 MNHEY and CDR2 SMNVEV (reference sequence). V lost 4 bases, J lost 8 bases, and 15 bases lay in between. The CDR3 contains 14 residues. The CDR3 spells CASSSLAAEDTIYF. CDR3 nucleotides: TGTGCCAGCAGTTCCTTGGCAGCGGAGGACACCATATATTTT.

The V gene is TRBV12-3 or TRBV12-4, the J gene TRBJ1-2, with 9 bases lining up with TRBD1. After removal of 5 bases from V and 2 bases from J, the junction contained 15 bases not matched to a gene. This CDR3 is built from 18 residues. The CDR3 loop reads CASSRRGQGIQINYGYTF. CDR3 sequence (DNA): TGTGCCAGCAGTCGCCGAGGACAGGGGATACAAATCAACTATGGCTACACCTTC.

The V gene is TRBV15, the J gene TRBJ2-7, with D perhaps matching TRBD1 (5 bases). V was cut by 0 bases and J by 0 bases, with 12 bases left in between. In germline, CDR1 is LNHNV, CDR2 YYDKDF (reference sequence). The CDR3 sequence is 16 residues long. DNA of the CDR3: TGTGCCACCAGCAGAGATAGGGGATTGAGCTCCTACGAGCAGTACTTC. Protein: CATSRDRGLSSYEQYF.

This clonotype turned up a few times. The chain recombines TRBV7-9 with TRBJ1-2; D is possibly TRBD1 (5 bases). CDR3 length equals 15 residues. The V gene lost 5 bases and the J gene lost 2 bases, with 15 bases spanning the gap. CDR1 SEHNR and CDR2 FQNEAQ come from the germline V gene (reference sequence). CDR3 in amino acids: CASSLGSGENYGYTF. CDR3 coding DNA: TGTGCCAGCAGCCTCGGGTCGGGGGAAAACTATGGCTACACCTTC.

This sequence joins TRBV7-2 and TRBJ2-3; TRBD1 agrees at 7 bases. The CDR3 is 16 amino acids. The trim removed 0 bases at V and 2 bases at J, leaving 5 bases unmatched. Per the germline V gene, CDR1 is SGHTA and CDR2 is FQGNSA. The DNA of the CDR3 is TGTGCCAGCAGCTTAGCCCTGACAGGGAACACAGATACGCAGTATTTT. This encodes CASSLALTGNTDTQYF.

This clonotype was seen only a few times. The chain combines TRBV4-3 with TRBJ1-2; 10 nucleotides match TRBD1. The CDR3 loop spans 17 amino acids. The V and J ends lost 2 bases and 2 bases, in that order; junction bases with no gene match: 8. The germline gives CDR1 LGHNA, CDR2 YSLEER. CDR3 sequence reads: CASSQRVPGQGNYGYTF. As DNA, the CDR3 is TGCGCCAGCAGCCAACGAGTCCCGGGACAGGGGAACTATGGCTACACCTTC.

This chain uses TRBV28 with TRBJ2-1; 8 bases match TRBD1. This CDR3 has 18 amino acids. Germline trimming cut 1 base from V and 3 bases from J; bases unmatched to any gene: 11. Germline CDR1 MDHEN, CDR2 SYDVKM. Written as DNA, the CDR3 is TGTGCCAGCAGTTTATTCTTTTCCGGACAGGGTGGCTACAATGAGCAGTTCTTC. Protein sequence: CASSLFFSGQGGYNEQFF.

The chain combines TRBV20-1 with TRBJ1-1, with D perhaps matching TRBD1 (6 bases). This CDR3 region has 13 residues. Deletions cut 8 bases from V and 4 bases from J, with 17 bases between. The V gene's germline CDR1 is DFQATT and CDR2 SNEGSKA (reference sequence). Here the CDR3 DNA reads TGCAGTTCCCGGTGGGGGGCTGGCACTGAAGCTTTCTTT. This sequence encodes CSSRWGAGTEAFF.

The rearrangement joins TRBV4-2 to TRBJ1-1, with D perhaps matching TRBD1 (5 bases). Germline CDR1 is LGHNA and CDR2 is YNFKEQ. V dropped 1 base and J dropped 4 bases, with 13 bases sitting between them. CDR3 length equals 15 residues. In nucleotides, the CDR3 is TGTGCCAGCAGCCAAGCGGCAGGGATGGCCACTGAAGCTTTCTTT. It is translated as CASSQAAGMATEAFF.

This rearrangement joins TRBV24-1 to TRBJ2-2; D may correspond to TRBD1 or TRBD2 (6 bases each). This CDR3 has 16 amino acids. Trimming stripped 5 bases from V and 3 bases from J, with 15 bases between. Germline V gene data show CDR1 as KGHDR and CDR2 as SFDVKD. CDR3 loop: CATSGGLGGHTGELFF. The CDR3 coding sequence is TGTGCCACCAGTGGGGGACTGGGGGGCCACACCGGGGAGCTGTTTTTT.

The rearrangement links TRBV2 to TRBJ2-3; tentative D call: TRBD1 (6 bases). V shed 6 bases and J shed 6 bases, with 13 bases lying between them. The CDR3 is made up of 13 amino acids. CDR1 is SNHLY, CDR2 FYNNEI, per germline. The CDR3 bases are TGTGCCAGCAGGGGGGACACCGTGGATACGCAGTATTTT. It specifies CASRGDTVDTQYF.

The rearrangement links TRBV28 to TRBJ2-7; D not resolved. The J call may not be correct, given that the DNA end is closer to TRBJ2-5. The germline gives CDR1 MDHEN, CDR2 SYDVKM. This CDR3 region has 14 residues. The CDR3 loop is CASSSTLLRETQYF. The CDR3 DNA is TGTGCCAGCAGTTCGACACTCCTGAGGGAGACCCAGTACTTC.

The chain recombines TRBV11-2 with TRBJ1-6; no reliable D call. Germline CDR1 SGHAT, CDR2 FQNNGV. The CDR3 length is 12 residues. V lost 2 bases and J 11 bases, leaving 7 bases between the germline ends. The CDR3 loop reads CASSLLLPPLHF. The DNA for the CDR3 is TGTGCCAGCAGCTTACTTTTGCCACCCCTCCACTTT. The complete variable domain, with remaining parts taken from reference TRBV11-2 and TRBJ1-6, reads EAGVAQSPRYKIIEKRQSVAFWCNPISGHATLYWYQQILGQGPKLLIQFQNNGVVDDSQLPKDRFSAERLKGVDSTLKIQPAKLEDSAVYLCASSLLLPPLHFGNGTRLTVT.

This clonotype was detected ten times or more. The gene calls are TRBV12-3 or TRBV12-4 and TRBJ2-3; TRBD2 might be the D (6 bases). The CDR3 loop spans 13 amino acids. Trimming shortened V by 4 bases and J by 4 bases, and 9 bases separated the two germline ends. The DNA of the CDR3 is TGTGCCAGCAGTTCCCGCGGGGCAGATACGCAGTATTTT. Encoded protein: CASSSRGADTQYF.

The chain couples TRBV29-1 to TRBJ1-2; D is undetermined. Germline V lookup: CDR1 SQVTM, CDR2 ANQGSEA. The CDR3 spans 13 residues. The germline V and J ends were trimmed by 2 bases and 4 bases, with 11 bases remaining between them. Written as DNA, the CDR3 is TGCAGCGTTGAAAAGGGCGGCACCTATGGCTACACCTTC. Its translation: CSVEKGGTYGYTF.